What follows is one T cell receptor (beta chain) and its context. This entry is derived from a study of blood T cell repertoires in COVID-19. Assay used: immunoSEQ multiplex PCR; TCRdb lists only in-frame clones, some missing. Of roughly 120,000 clones in the sample, approximately 74% were seen once. Germline V gene lookup returns CDR1 MDHEN and CDR2 SYDVKM. This CDR3 region has 16 residues. Trimming at V came to 8 bases and at J to 0 bases, leaving 10 bases not matched to a gene. What was sequenced was peripheral blood. The rearrangement links TRBV28 to TRBJ2-1; 7 bases agree with TRBD2. The TCR originated in a man at least 80 years old with COVID-19, enrolled during active disease. The DNA of the CDR3 is TGTGCCAGCTCGCCTAGGGGCGGGAGCTCCTACAATGAGCAGTTCTTC. It translates to CASSPRGGSSYNEQFF.